These 6 T cell receptor beta chains were sequenced from one sample in a study of blood T cells in healthy people across ages (dated by TCRdb to between 2014 and 2016). Library prep was done by 5' RACE. This sample was sequenced with an Illumina HiSeq 2500. A second PCR of about 6 to 12 cycles was run with a J-beta primer mix and a sample-barcoded 5' primer. TCRdb reran the public reads through fastp at Q25 and MiXCR, keeping productive beta chains. Identical CDR3 protein sequences are pooled into one entry, listed with their most common genes and DNA. The sample has 1 million or so distinct CDR3 sequences on record, around 25% of them singletons. Approximately 0.79% of the sample is held by the ten biggest clonotypes. These same records also appear under a second study, on T cells of mothers and their children.

Sequenced sample: blood. All receptors derive from a girl aged 2-10 years in good health.

The chain joins TRBV28 to TRBJ2-3, with a tentative D call TRBD1 (5 bases). CDR3 length equals 16 residues. Trimming removed 6 bases from V and 2 bases from J, with 18 bases in between. Germline assignment: CDR1 MDHEN and CDR2 SYDVKM. The CDR3 spells CASSQNQGYPTDTQYF. CDR3 nucleotide sequence: TGTGCCAGCAGCCAGAATCAGGGTTATCCCACAGATACGCAGTATTTT.

This clonotype was detected only a few times. The chain recombines TRBV7-3 with TRBJ2-1, with 9 nucleotides matching TRBD2. Germline V lookup: CDR1 SGHTA, CDR2 FQGTGA. CDR3 length equals 15 residues. V dropped 5 bases and J dropped 9; count of bases not matched to a gene: 11. The CDR3 reads CASSADSGSPAEQFF. The CDR3, as DNA: TGTGCCAGCAGCGCCGATAGCGGGAGCCCCGCTGAGCAGTTCTTC.

The sample holds a few counts of this clonotype. V and J are TRBV12-3 or TRBV12-4 and TRBJ2-1; 7 positions match TRBD2. CDR3 length: 17 residues. V shed 5 bases, J shed 4 bases, and the junction held 14 bases outside the gene matches. The CDR3 here is CASSPHPASGTYNEQFF. The CDR3 DNA reads as TGTGCCAGCAGTCCCCACCCGGCTAGCGGAACTTACAATGAGCAGTTCTTC.

This clonotype was seen a handful of times. CDR3: CASRPGTLNEKLFF. In DNA form, the CDR3 reads TGCGCCAGCCGACCCGGAACCTTGAATGAAAAACTGTTTTTT. The chain recombines TRBV5-1 with TRBJ1-4; no definite D call. V gave up 7 bases and J gave up 5 bases, with 15 bases separating them. Per the germline V gene, CDR1 is SGHRS and CDR2 is YFSETQ. The CDR3 covers 14 residues.

This clonotype was seen many times. The chain uses TRBV5-1 and TRBJ2-1; 7 nucleotides align to TRBD2. V dropped 0 bases and J dropped 3; count of bases not matched to a gene: 9. Germline loops: CDR1 SGHRS, CDR2 YFSETQ. The CDR3 spans 17 residues. CDR3 DNA: TGCGCCAGCAGCTTGGAATCGCGGGACTACCTCTACAATGAGCAGTTCTTC. Its protein product is CASSLESRDYLYNEQFF.

This rearrangement joins TRBV5-1 to TRBJ1-1; 10 nucleotides line up with TRBD1. CDR3 length equals 14 residues. Looked up from germline, CDR1 is SGHRS and CDR2 is YFSETQ. Germline trimming cut 3 bases from V and 14 bases from J; bases unmatched to any gene: 13. The chain's CDR3 is CASSSTGGDLMKFF. In DNA form, the CDR3 reads TGCGCCAGCAGCTCGACAGGGGGCGATTTAATGAAATTCTTT.